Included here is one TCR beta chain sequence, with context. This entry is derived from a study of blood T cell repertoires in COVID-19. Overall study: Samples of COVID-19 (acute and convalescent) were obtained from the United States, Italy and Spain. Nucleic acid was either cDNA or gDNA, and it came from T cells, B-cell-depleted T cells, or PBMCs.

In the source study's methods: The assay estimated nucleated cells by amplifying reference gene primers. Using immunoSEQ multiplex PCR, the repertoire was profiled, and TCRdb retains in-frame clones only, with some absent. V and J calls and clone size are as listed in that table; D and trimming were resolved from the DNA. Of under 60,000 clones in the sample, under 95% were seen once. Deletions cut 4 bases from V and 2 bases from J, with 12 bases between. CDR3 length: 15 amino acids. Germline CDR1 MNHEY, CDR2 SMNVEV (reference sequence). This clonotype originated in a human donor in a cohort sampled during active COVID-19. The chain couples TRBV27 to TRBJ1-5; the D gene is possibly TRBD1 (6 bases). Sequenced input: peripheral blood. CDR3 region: CASSWAGAGNQPQHF. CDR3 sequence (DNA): TGTGCCAGCAGTTGGGCGGGGGCGGGCAATCAGCCCCAGCATTTT.